The 10 T cell receptor beta chains in this list originate from one sample, sequenced in a study of control samples from healthy donors and cancer patients. Assay used: immunoSEQ multiplex PCR; TCRdb lists only in-frame clones, some missing. The sample records some 71,000 clones, about 90% being singletons. The sequenced material came from PBMCs. The origin of the receptors is a woman aged 45-59 years with head and neck cancer.

The chain combines TRBV18 with TRBJ2-1; unclear D gene. The V gene lost 0 bases and the J gene lost 0 bases, with 12 bases spanning the gap. Germline assignment: CDR1 KGHSH and CDR2 LQKENI. The CDR3 has 17 amino acids. CDR3 nucleotide sequence: TGTGCCAGCTCACCACCGCTTAGACCCGGCTCCTACAATGAGCAGTTCTTC. It is translated as CASSPPLRPGSYNEQFF. Combining the CDR3 with reference TRBV18 and TRBJ2-1 gives the whole variable domain NAGVMQNPRHLVRRRGQEARLRCSPMKGHSHVYWYRQLPEEGLKFMVYLQKENIIDESGMPKERFSAEFPKEGPSILRIQQVVRGDSAAYFCASSPPLRPGSYNEQFFGPGTRLTVL.

The chain links TRBV2 to TRBJ2-7; 8 nucleotides agree with TRBD1. CDR3 length: 14 residues. Germline V gene sequence: CDR1 SNHLY, CDR2 FYNNEI. The ends lost 6 bases at V and 6 bases at J; junction bases unmatched: 10. DNA for the CDR3: TGTGCCAGCAGGCAGGACAGGGAGATCCCCGAGCAGTACTTC. Translation: CASRQDREIPEQYF.

This clone was counted only a few times. V usage is TRBV4-2 and J usage is TRBJ2-3; 13 nucleotides align to TRBD2. Germline V CDR1 and CDR2: LGHNA, YNFKEQ. The V gene end was trimmed by 0 bases and the J gene end by 7 bases; junction bases not matched to a gene: 10. This CDR3 spans 18 amino acids. The CDR3 is CASSQEPLLAGGRNTQYF. Here the CDR3 DNA reads TGTGCCAGCAGCCAAGAGCCTCTACTAGCGGGGGGGCGGAATACGCAGTATTTT.

The V gene is TRBV9, the J gene TRBJ1-6, with no clear D. Deletions cut 4 bases from V and 9 bases from J, with 11 bases between. CDR3 length: 13 amino acids. Germline V gene lookup returns CDR1 SGDLS and CDR2 YYNGEE. The CDR3 reads CASSSLDGSPLHF. The CDR3, as DNA: TGTGCCAGCAGCTCATTAGATGGTTCACCCCTCCACTTT.

The chain couples TRBV30 to TRBJ1-4; 8 nucleotides match TRBD1. The J segment lost 7 bases and the V segment lost 2 bases, leaving 6 bases of the junction unmatched. The germline V gene has CDR1 GTSNPN and CDR2 SVGIG (reference sequence). There are 14 residues in the CDR3. The CDR3 loop is CAWSPGQGGEKLFF. The CDR3 DNA reads TGTGCCTGGAGTCCTGGACAGGGAGGTGAAAAACTGTTTTTT.

V gene TRBV28 combines with J gene TRBJ2-5, with D possibly TRBD2 on 5 matching bases. Germline CDR1 is MDHEN and CDR2 is SYDVKM. The germline V and J ends were trimmed by 6 bases and 0 bases, with 11 bases remaining between them. The CDR3 runs 14 residues. CDR3 sequence: CASRYNGNQETQYF. As DNA, the CDR3 is TGTGCCAGCAGATACAACGGGAACCAAGAGACCCAGTACTTC.

There are a few counts of this clone. The CDR3 sequence: CASRPTSGGGNEQFF. The CDR3 region has the DNA TGTGCCAGCAGACCTACTAGCGGGGGAGGCAATGAGCAGTTCTTC. The V gene is TRBV6-4, the J gene TRBJ2-1; 11 bases are a match to TRBD2. After removal of 6 bases from V and 6 bases from J, the junction contained 7 bases not matched to a gene. Germline CDR1 reads MRHNA; CDR2 reads SNTAGT. This CDR3 comprises 15 residues.

The rearrangement uses TRBV28 and TRBJ2-6; a weak D match, TRBD2 (6 bases). CDR3 size: 18 residues. Germline CDR1 is MDHEN and CDR2 is SYDVKM. Trimming left V 8 bases short and J 2 bases short, with 22 bases between. The CDR3 sequence: CASGGTVEGFTGANVLTF. DNA for the CDR3: TGTGCCAGCGGCGGTACGGTGGAGGGCTTTACTGGGGCCAACGTCCTGACTTTC.

This chain links TRBV6-5 with TRBJ1-6; TRBD1 might be the D (5 bases). Per the germline V gene, CDR1 is MNHEY and CDR2 is SVGAGI. V dropped 8 bases and J dropped 5 bases, with 13 bases sitting between them. This CDR3 has 14 residues. This CDR3 reads CASSSRGDNSPLHF. CDR3 sequence (DNA): TGTGCCAGCTCCTCCCGGGGGGATAATTCACCCCTCCACTTT.

This chain links TRBV5-1 with TRBJ2-1; a possible D gene is TRBD1 (5 bases). Deletions cut 2 bases from V and 4 bases from J, with 19 bases between. Germline V gene data show CDR1 as SGHRS and CDR2 as YFSETQ. The CDR3 runs to 17 residues. The CDR3 DNA reads TGCGCCAGCAGCTTCGCCAGGGATATGGTAAGGTACAATGAGCAGTTCTTC. Protein sequence: CASSFARDMVRYNEQFF.